This T cell receptor (beta chain) was sequenced during a study of blood T cell repertoires in COVID-19. About the research overall: Specimens from acute and convalescent COVID-19 originated in the United States, Italy and Spain. PBMCs, B-cell-depleted T cells, or T cells were the source of the cDNA or gDNA that made up the material.

Germline CDR1 is MNHEY and CDR2 is SVGEGT. CDR3 length equals 15 residues. V lost 1 base, J lost 4 bases, and 13 bases lay in between. This clone was seen only a few times. Under the authors' procedure: Amplification from reference gene primers served as the basis for estimated nucleated cell counts. The protocol was immunoSEQ multiplex PCR, while the TCRdb copy is restricted to in-frame clones and leaves out a portion. V and J calls and clone size are as listed in that table; D and trimming were resolved from the DNA. Of a few hundred thousand clones listed, roughly 87% are singletons. The origin of this receptor is a woman aged 18-29 years who had recovered from COVID-19. V is TRBV6-2 or TRBV6-3 and J is TRBJ1-1; D gene ambiguous. Sequencing used peripheral blood. The CDR3 loop reads CASSYYGAGSTEAFF. CDR3 coding DNA: TGTGCCAGCAGTTACTATGGCGCGGGAAGCACTGAAGCTTTCTTT.